This T cell receptor (beta chain) was captured by sequencing in a study of CD8 T cells in ankylosing spondylitis. Study results and limitations: Disease-linked clones were found to be CD8+ and relatively rare in peripheral blood. In the blood and synovial fluid of reactive arthritis, some motif variants had been previously reported. The authors reported significant enrichment of disease-linked clones in matched ankylosing spondylitis synovial fluid. The study identified a TCR beta motif of roughly eight highly homologous variants that appeared characteristic of ankylosing spondylitis blood.

Germline V gene data show CDR1 as SGHVS and CDR2 as FNYEAQ. Trimming took off 2 bases at V and 5 bases at J, with 13 bases between the two ends. The CDR3 covers 14 residues. TCR beta libraries were made by quantitative 5'-RACE with molecular barcodes. Via MiXCR, TCRdb re-called the 5' RACE reads, giving one row per CDR3 protein. The data show hundreds of thousands of distinct CDR3 sequences, with 15% to 20% seen just once and 1% held by the top ten. Note on this clonotype: Its antigen is unknown.

Sequenced input: blood, either unsorted or a sorted T cell fraction (not recorded which). The chain employs TRBV7-6 and TRBJ2-7, with D unclear. The receptor's source is a male donor with ankylosing spondylitis. The CDR3: CASSLLGNNHEQYF. CDR3 DNA: TGTGCCAGCAGCTTACTGGGAAACAATCACGAGCAGTACTTC. The variable domain in full, with the rest retrieved from reference TRBV7-6 and TRBJ2-7, is GAGVSQSPRYKVTKRGQDVALRCDPISGHVSLYWYRQALGQGPEFLTYFNYEAQQDKSGLPNDRFSAERPEGSISTLTIQRTEQRDSAMYRCASSLLGNNHEQYFGPGTRLTVT.